Following are 4 T cell receptor beta chains from one sample sequenced in a study of OX40 agonist ivuxolimab in advanced cancers. Clones were sequenced by immunoSEQ multiplex PCR, and TCRdb holds only the in-frame ones, with some missing. The sample contains tens of thousands of clones, roughly 90% of which appear only once. Sequencing used CD4+ or CD8+ T cells sorted from blood, obtained in a trial of the OX40 agonist ivuxolimab. The receptor source for this set is an adult with an advanced solid tumor such as melanoma, head and neck, liver or kidney cancer.

The V gene is TRBV6-5, the J gene TRBJ2-3; 8 bases map to TRBD1. V lost 10 bases, J lost 3 bases, and 3 bases stayed unmatched. The CDR3 has 12 residues. Germline V gives CDR1 MNHEY, CDR2 SVGAGI. CDR3 nucleotides: TGTGCCATCGGACAGGGTACAGATACGCAGTATTTT. Amino acids: CAIGQGTDTQYF.

This clone was recorded once. The chain joins TRBV19 to TRBJ2-7; D is unresolved. Germline V lookup: CDR1 LNHDA, CDR2 SQIVND (reference sequence). Trimming took 4 bases from V and 6 from J, leaving 16 bases between them. This CDR3 comprises 14 residues. Here the CDR3 DNA reads TGTGCCAGTAGTACCCTCGCACGACATTCCGAGCAGTACTTC. This translates into CASSTLARHSEQYF.

This rearrangement joins TRBV5-6 to TRBJ2-3; unclear D gene. Germline V gene lookup returns CDR1 SGHDT and CDR2 YYEEEE. V shed 4 bases and J shed 0 bases, with 12 bases lying between them. The CDR3 length is 15 residues. This chain's CDR3 is CASSPDRYSTDTQYF. Written as DNA, the CDR3 is TGTGCCAGCAGCCCCGACCGGTATAGCACAGATACGCAGTATTTT.

The chain uses TRBV9 and TRBJ1-5; a weak D match, TRBD1 (5 bases). Looked up from germline, CDR1 is SGDLS and CDR2 is YYNGEE. The CDR3 is made up of 14 amino acids. The V end lost 3 bases, the J end lost 6 bases, and 13 bases lay between the germline ends. CDR3 nucleotide sequence: TGTGCCAGCAGCGACGGACAAGGAGGTCAGCCCCAGCATTTT. Protein product: CASSDGQGGQPQHF.